These 5 T cell receptor beta chains came from one sample sequenced in a study of blood T cell repertoires in COVID-19. Profiling relied on immunoSEQ multiplex PCR, and the TCRdb table lists in-frame clones only, not all of them. The table includes more than 75,000 clones, roughly four fifths detected once. The sequenced material came from peripheral blood. The receptors derive from a human donor in a cohort sampled during active COVID-19.

The genes are TRBV28 and TRBJ2-5, with D maybe TRBD2 (5 bases). The germline V and J ends were trimmed by 2 bases and 9 bases, with 7 bases remaining between them. From germline, CDR1 is MDHEN and CDR2 SYDVKM. The CDR3 totals 11 residues. In nucleotides, the CDR3 is TGTGCCAGCAGTTTACTGGACTCCCAGTACTTC. It translates to CASSLLDSQYF.

This chain uses TRBV5-4 with TRBJ1-1; D remains ambiguous. The germline CDR1 and CDR2 sequences are SGHNT and YYREEE (reference sequence). The V end was cut by 5 bases, the J end by 0 bases, with 14 bases between. This CDR3 is 15 amino acids long. CDR3 sequence reads: CASREKTGMNTEAFF. CDR3 sequence (DNA): TGTGCCAGCAGGGAGAAGACGGGTATGAACACTGAAGCTTTCTTT.

The V gene is TRBV4-1, the J gene TRBJ2-3; the D gene is possibly TRBD1 (6 bases). CDR1 and CDR2 (germline): MGHRA, YSYEKL. The CDR3 spans 15 residues. V was cut by 2 bases and J by 2 bases, with 11 bases left in between. CDR3: CASSQFQGTTDTQYF. In DNA form, the CDR3 reads TGCGCCAGCAGCCAATTTCAGGGGACCACAGATACGCAGTATTTT.

In the case of this clone: Other DNA sequences of this sample code for an identical CDR3. The rearrangement uses TRBV12-5 and TRBJ2-1; maybe TRBD2 (6 bases). This CDR3 is built from 15 residues. The V gene's germline CDR1 is LGHNT and CDR2 FRNRAP. V lost 3 bases and J lost 2, with 11 bases in between. The CDR3 DNA reads TGTGCTAGTGGTTTCGGTGGAGGGACCTACAATGAGCAGTTCTTC. Encoded protein: CASGFGGGTYNEQFF. Together with reference TRBV12-5 and TRBJ2-1, the CDR3 gives the full variable domain: DARVTQTPRHKVTEMGQEVTMRCQPILGHNTVFWYRQTMMQGLELLAYFRNRAPLDDSGMPKDRFSAEMPDATLATLKIQPSEPRDSAVYFCASGFGGGTYNEQFFGPGTRLTVL.

The chain's CDR3 is CASRPTANTGELFF. The DNA for the CDR3 is TGTGCCAGCAGACCAACAGCGAACACCGGGGAGCTGTTTTTT. The V gene is TRBV28, the J gene TRBJ2-2; unclear D gene. V lost 6 bases and J 0 bases, leaving 8 bases between the germline ends. Germline CDR1 MDHEN, CDR2 SYDVKM. The CDR3 loop spans 14 amino acids.